The next 13 T cell receptor beta chains were all read from a single sample in a study of cytomegalovirus exposure and HLA in healthy donors. PCR used 60 Vbeta primers and 13 Jbeta primers. The repertoire was sequenced with immunoSEQ multiplex PCR; TCRdb's copy has only in-frame clones and lacks some. In the table there are 100,000 to 130,000 clones, approximately 79% of which are singletons. The sample was PBMCs. Receptor source: a woman aged 40-49 years in good health and CMV-seropositive.

A few counts support this clone. The J gene is TRBJ1-1, the V gene TRBV4-1; tentative D call: TRBD1 (6 bases). Germline loops: CDR1 MGHRA, CDR2 YSYEKL. This CDR3 contains 19 residues. With 0 bases removed from V and 0 bases from J, the gap between germline ends came to 20 bases. As DNA, the CDR3 is TGCGCCAGCAGCCAAGATTGGGGGGGATGGGGGGCGATGAACACTGAAGCTTTCTTT. This encodes CASSQDWGGWGAMNTEAFF.

J is TRBJ1-6 and V is TRBV5-1; the match to TRBD1 covers 8 bases. Germline V gives CDR1 SGHRS, CDR2 YFSETQ. The CDR3 is 17 residues long. V lost 4 bases, J lost 8 bases, and 14 bases stayed unmatched. The CDR3 region is CASSREPTGTGDSPLHF. CDR3 sequence (DNA): TGCGCCAGCAGCCGGGAACCAACCGGGACAGGAGATTCACCCCTCCACTTT.

The rearrangement links TRBV2 to TRBJ1-4, with 8 bases fitting TRBD1. V shed 6 bases and J 3 bases; nucleotides not matched to a gene: 3. Germline V gene data show CDR1 as SNHLY and CDR2 as FYNNEI. There are 14 residues in the CDR3. Written as DNA, the CDR3 is TGTGCCAGCAGAAAGGGACAGGCTAATGAAAAACTGTTTTTT. Protein: CASRKGQANEKLFF.

In its sample, this clone was seen once. The CDR3 DNA is TGTGCCAACAATGAAGACTCAGGGGCGGCTAATGAAAAACTGTTTTTT. Protein sequence: CANNEDSGAANEKLFF. This chain uses TRBV2 with TRBJ1-4; perhaps TRBD1 as D (6 bases). The CDR3 extends over 16 amino acids. Trimming shortened V by 10 bases and J by 3 bases, and 21 bases separated the two germline ends. CDR1 is SNHLY, CDR2 FYNNEI, per germline.

The chain recombines TRBV7-3 with TRBJ2-3; D not certain. The CDR3 consists of 13 residues. Trimming took off 4 bases at V and 2 bases at J, with 7 bases between the two ends. CDR1 SGHTA and CDR2 FQGTGA come from the germline V gene. The CDR3 spells CASSSLLTDTQYF. For the CDR3, the DNA is TGTGCCAGCAGCTCCCTACTCACAGATACGCAGTATTTT.

The V and J genes are TRBV2 and TRBJ1-6; TRBD1 matches at 9 bases. V was pared by 6 bases and J by 5 bases, with 5 bases of the junction left unmatched. The CDR3 has 15 amino acids. Germline V CDR1 and CDR2: SNHLY, FYNNEI. The CDR3 loop is CASRRGTGHNSPLHF. The CDR3 coding sequence is TGTGCCAGCAGGCGGGGGACAGGGCATAATTCACCCCTCCACTTT.

The gene calls are TRBV29-1 and TRBJ1-2; 10 positions match TRBD1. The V gene end was trimmed by 7 bases and the J gene end by 4 bases; junction bases not matched to a gene: 12. This CDR3 is built from 15 residues. Germline V gives CDR1 SQVTM, CDR2 ANQGSEA. CDR3 residues: CSAGSGTGASYGYTF. The CDR3 DNA is TGCAGCGCTGGGTCTGGGACAGGGGCTAGCTATGGCTACACCTTC.

As regards this clone: The sample has other DNA sequences that encode this CDR3 too. V usage is TRBV5-1 and J usage is TRBJ1-4; D is perhaps TRBD1 (5 bases). V lost 1 base, J lost 0 bases, and 7 bases lay in between. The germline gives CDR1 SGHRS, CDR2 YFSETQ. This CDR3 contains 15 residues. For the CDR3, the DNA is TGCGCCAGCAGCTTGACGGGGGCAACTAATGAAAAACTGTTTTTT. Protein sequence: CASSLTGATNEKLFF.

This clone was observed a handful of times. Germline is not matched at one junction end, which may reflect a read error. This chain links TRBV4-1 with TRBJ2-3, with TRBD2 matching over 9 bases. This CDR3 has 16 amino acids. In germline, CDR1 is MGHRA, CDR2 YSYEKL. CDR3 DNA: TGTGCCAGCAGCCAAGATGCGGGGGGGGGCACAGATACGCAGTATTTT. It encodes CASSQDAGGGTDTQYF.

This clone was observed a single time. V usage is TRBV19 and J usage is TRBJ2-3; D ambiguous. V was pared by 3 bases and J by 0 bases, with 13 bases between. The CDR3 contains 16 residues. Germline V gives CDR1 LNHDA, CDR2 SQIVND (reference sequence). The CDR3, as DNA: TGTGCCAGTAGTATCGGTCCTGCGTTGAGCACAGATACGCAGTATTTT. This encodes CASSIGPALSTDTQYF.

The CDR3 DNA reads TGCGCCAGCAGCCAAAGAAGACCGGGACAGGGGACAGATGAGCAGTTCTTC. Protein product: CASSQRRPGQGTDEQFF. The chain combines TRBV4-3 with TRBJ2-1; 10 bases match TRBD1. The CDR3 totals 17 residues. The ends lost 2 bases at V and 8 bases at J; junction bases unmatched: 12. CDR1 and CDR2 from the germline V gene are LGHNA and YSLEER.

The chain is built from TRBV6-1 and TRBJ2-1; 7 bases are a match to TRBD1. Germline CDR1 reads MNHNS; CDR2 reads SASEGT. V lost 6 bases and J lost 0; bases outside the gene matches: 5. The CDR3 runs to 15 residues. The CDR3 DNA reads TGTGCCAGCAGCCCACAGGGGAGCTCCTACAATGAGCAGTTCTTC. Protein sequence: CASSPQGSSYNEQFF.

The chain recombines TRBV6-4 with TRBJ2-1, with 10 bases lining up with TRBD2. The ends lost 6 bases at V and 8 bases at J; junction bases unmatched: 10. Looked up from germline, CDR1 is MRHNA and CDR2 is SNTAGT. The CDR3 extends over 15 amino acids. CDR3 coding DNA: TGTGCCAGCAGGCGACTAGCGGGCGCCTCCCATGAGCAGTTCTTC. Its protein is CASRRLAGASHEQFF.